This T cell receptor beta chain was found in a study of spatial heterogeneity in lung cancer. In the study overall: More beta-chain than alpha-chain sequences were consistently detected.

This clonotype has more than one count but fewer than ten. TCRdb passed the 5' RACE reads through MiXCR, listing each CDR3 protein once. The repertoire holds about 38,000 distinct CDR3 sequences, with 6.5% to 9% as singletons. Time point specified: sample taken at primary tumor resection. The donors comprised 60 to 80 untreated early-stage non-small cell lung cancer patients. After removal of 5 bases from V and 3 bases from J, the junction contained 6 bases not matched to a gene. Germline assignment: CDR1 MNHEY and CDR2 SVGAGI. CDR3 size: 15 residues. The receptor was derived from a male donor with early-stage non-small cell lung cancer. The genes are TRBV6-5 and TRBJ2-7; 11 bases align to TRBD2. Source: PBMCs, taken at surgery. The CDR3 spells CASSPGTSGSYEQYV. In DNA form, the CDR3 reads TGTGCCAGCAGTCCAGGGACTAGCGGAAGCTACGAGCAGTACGTC.